A few counts support the clone carrying this TCR beta chain. Described time point: baseline, week 1 (first vaccination visit). Indicated treatment: pre-vaccination baseline after standard-of-care therapy. The donors had new WHO grade 3 or 4 astrocytomas; these were IDH1-mutant and ATRX-lost. The data were obtained in a study of a mutant IDH1 vaccine in newly diagnosed glioma. Study context: Sex among treated patients split about 60% male, about 40% female; mean age was approximately 40 years. Those enrolled had earlier been treated with radiotherapy, temozolomide, or both, mostly both.

Measured with immunoSEQ multiplex PCR; TCRdb has only the in-frame clones, and not every one. This table holds approximately 70,000 clones, about four fifths found once. CDR3 length: 14 amino acids. Per the germline V gene, CDR1 is ENHRY and CDR2 is SYGVKD. The germline V and J ends were trimmed by 4 bases and 0 bases, with 7 bases remaining between them. The TCR was taken from a middle-aged man with glioma. The rearrangement joins TRBV10-3 to TRBJ1-5; D remains ambiguous. The sample consisted of PBMCs, taken from a glioma patient treated with radiotherapy, temozolomide or both. This CDR3 reads CAISVGNSNQPQHF. The CDR3 region has the DNA TGTGCCATCAGTGTTGGCAATAGCAATCAGCCCCAGCATTTT.